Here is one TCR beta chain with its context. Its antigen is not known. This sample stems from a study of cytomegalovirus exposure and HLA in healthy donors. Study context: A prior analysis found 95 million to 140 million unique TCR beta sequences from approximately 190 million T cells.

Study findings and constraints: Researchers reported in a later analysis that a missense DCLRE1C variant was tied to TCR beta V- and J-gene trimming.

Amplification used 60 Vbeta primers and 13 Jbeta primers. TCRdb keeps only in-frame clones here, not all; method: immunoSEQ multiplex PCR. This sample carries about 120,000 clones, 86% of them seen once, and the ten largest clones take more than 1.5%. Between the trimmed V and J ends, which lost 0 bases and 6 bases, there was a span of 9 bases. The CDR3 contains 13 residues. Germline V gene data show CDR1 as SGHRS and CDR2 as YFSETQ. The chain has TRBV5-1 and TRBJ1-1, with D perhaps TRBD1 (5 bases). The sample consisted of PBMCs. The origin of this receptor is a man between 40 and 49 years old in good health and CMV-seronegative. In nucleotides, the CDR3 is TGCGCCAGCAGCTTGGCGGGACTCCCTGAAGCTTTCTTT. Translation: CASSLAGLPEAFF.